The text below deals with one T cell receptor (beta chain). Its specificity is not known. CDR1 is WSHSY and CDR2 is SAAADI in the germline V gene. This CDR3 is built from 14 residues. J gave up 3 bases and V 8 bases, and 10 bases lay outside the gene matches. Built from TCR beta cDNA, the libraries had unique molecular identifiers in them. The source material, roughly 0.9 to 11 million T cells, gave rise to about 500,000 cDNA molecules. TCRdb redid the calling of the PCR reads with MiXCR, one entry per CDR3 protein. The profile shows 650,000 to 850,000 distinct CDR3 sequences, roughly half of them singletons. These data originate in a study of post-analysis software for immune sequencing data. About the research overall: The courses of disease that were included comprised relapsing-remitting, secondary progressive and progressive-relapsing multiple sclerosis.

Study-level findings and limits: Roughly five TRBV segments, including TRBV5-6, TRBV5-1 and TRBV20-1, were more frequent in patients than controls. Controls significantly exceeded multiple sclerosis patients in normalized Chao1 diversity. Strong co-clustering by F measure was seen for same-batch samples.

Sequenced: blood. This chain links TRBV10-2 with TRBJ2-7; 7 bases match TRBD2. The TCR was taken from a girl between 5 and 17 years old with multiple sclerosis. CDR3 residues: CASSGLLSFYEQYF. The CDR3 nucleotides are TGCGCCAGCTCGGGACTACTGTCTTTCTACGAGCAGTACTTC.